This paragraph reports one T cell receptor (beta chain). Its antigen is currently unknown. The data stem from a study of shared clonotypes between healthy human individuals. In the study overall: Each donor's CD4 naive and CD4 memory cells filled three plates apiece, CD8 naive two, and CD8 memory one. General study findings and limits: Inspection by rarefaction showed sorted-subset sequencing to be incomplete despite large depth.

V was trimmed by 4 bases and J by 6 bases, leaving 12 bases between them. The length of the CDR3 is 13 residues. Germline V gene sequence: CDR1 SQVTM, CDR2 ANQGSEA. There were no recent acute infections or vaccinations among the donors, who were healthy HIV-negative adults. Genomic DNA (from each subset) was split evenly across several immunoSEQ plates. Assay: immunoSEQ multiplex PCR; the TCRdb copy retains only in-frame clones and omits some. The sample has some 900,000 clones, 76% seen once. This TCR came from a man aged 18 to 30 in good health. Specimen: memory CD4+ T cells sorted from blood. Stated subset: CD45RA-negative fraction. The chain combines TRBV29-1 with TRBJ1-4; no clear D. In nucleotides, the CDR3 is TGCAGCGTTGCCCAAAGAGGAGATGAAAAACTGTTTTTT. Amino acid sequence: CSVAQRGDEKLFF.